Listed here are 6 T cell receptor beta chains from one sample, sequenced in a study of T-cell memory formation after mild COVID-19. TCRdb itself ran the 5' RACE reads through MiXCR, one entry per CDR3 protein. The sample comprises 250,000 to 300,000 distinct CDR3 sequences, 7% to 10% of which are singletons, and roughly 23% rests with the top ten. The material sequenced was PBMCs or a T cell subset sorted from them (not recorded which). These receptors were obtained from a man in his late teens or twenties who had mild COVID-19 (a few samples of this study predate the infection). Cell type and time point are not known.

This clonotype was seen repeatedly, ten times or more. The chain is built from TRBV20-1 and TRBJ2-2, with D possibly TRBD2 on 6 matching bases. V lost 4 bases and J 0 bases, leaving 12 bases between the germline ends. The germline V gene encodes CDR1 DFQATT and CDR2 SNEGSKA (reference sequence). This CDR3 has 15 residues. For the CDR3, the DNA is TGCAGTGCTACTAGCGAACAGGCGAACACCGGGGAGCTGTTTTTT. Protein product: CSATSEQANTGELFF.

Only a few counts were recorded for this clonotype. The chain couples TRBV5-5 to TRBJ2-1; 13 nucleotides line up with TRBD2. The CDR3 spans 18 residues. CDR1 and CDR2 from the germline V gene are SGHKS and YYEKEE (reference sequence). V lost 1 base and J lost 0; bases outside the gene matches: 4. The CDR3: CASSLRLAGGHSYNEQFF. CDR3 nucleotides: TGTGCCAGCAGCTTGCGACTAGCGGGGGGCCACTCCTACAATGAGCAGTTCTTC.

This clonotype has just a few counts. CDR3 sequence reads: CAISVLGQGALTLYGYTF. The CDR3 nucleotides read TGTGCCATCAGTGTTTTGGGACAGGGGGCCTTAACCCTATATGGCTACACCTTC. The chain joins TRBV10-3 to TRBJ1-2; 12 positions agree with TRBD1. This CDR3 has 18 residues. After removal of 4 bases from V and 5 bases from J, the junction contained 14 bases not matched to a gene. Germline V CDR1 and CDR2: ENHRY, SYGVKD.

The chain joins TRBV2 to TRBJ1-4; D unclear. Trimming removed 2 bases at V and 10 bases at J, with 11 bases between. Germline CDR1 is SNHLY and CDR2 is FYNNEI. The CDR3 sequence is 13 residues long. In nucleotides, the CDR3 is TGTGCCAGCAGTGAAAACACCGCCCTAAAACTGTTTTTT. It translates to CASSENTALKLFF.

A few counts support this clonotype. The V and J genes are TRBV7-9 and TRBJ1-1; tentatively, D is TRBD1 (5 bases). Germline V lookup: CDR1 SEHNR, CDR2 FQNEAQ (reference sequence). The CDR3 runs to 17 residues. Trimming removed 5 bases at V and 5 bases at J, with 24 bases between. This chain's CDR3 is CASSERSGGLRGTEAFF. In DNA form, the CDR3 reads TGTGCCAGCAGCGAAAGGTCCGGGGGACTCCGAGGGACTGAAGCTTTCTTT. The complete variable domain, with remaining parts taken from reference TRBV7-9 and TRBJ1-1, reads DTGVSQNPRHKITKRGQNVTFRCDPISEHNRLYWYRQTLGQGPEFLTYFQNEAQLEKSRLLSDRFSAERPKGSFSTLEIQRTEQGDSAMYLCASSERSGGLRGTEAFFGQGTRLTVV.

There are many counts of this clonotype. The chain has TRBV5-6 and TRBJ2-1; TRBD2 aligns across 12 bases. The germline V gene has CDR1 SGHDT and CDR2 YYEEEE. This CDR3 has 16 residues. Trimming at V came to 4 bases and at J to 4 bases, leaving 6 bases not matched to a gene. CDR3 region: CASSRRTSGEYNEQFF. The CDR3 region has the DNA TGTGCCAGCAGCCGCCGGACTAGCGGGGAATACAATGAGCAGTTCTTC.